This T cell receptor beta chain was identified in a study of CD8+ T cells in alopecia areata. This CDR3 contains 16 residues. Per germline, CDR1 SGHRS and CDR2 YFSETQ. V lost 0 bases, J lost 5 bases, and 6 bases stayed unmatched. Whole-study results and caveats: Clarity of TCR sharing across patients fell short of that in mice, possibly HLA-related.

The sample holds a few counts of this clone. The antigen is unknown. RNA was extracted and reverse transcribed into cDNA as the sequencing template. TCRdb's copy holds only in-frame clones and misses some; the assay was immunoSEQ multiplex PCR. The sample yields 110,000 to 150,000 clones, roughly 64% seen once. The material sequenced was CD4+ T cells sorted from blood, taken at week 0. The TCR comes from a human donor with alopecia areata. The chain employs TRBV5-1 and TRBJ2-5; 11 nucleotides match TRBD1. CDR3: CASSLEGQGVVETQYF. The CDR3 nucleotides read TGCGCCAGCAGCTTGGAGGGACAGGGGGTTGTGGAGACCCAGTACTTC.